This TCR beta chain was sequenced in a study of Graves' ophthalmopathy and Graves' hyperthyroidism. On the study more broadly: At the time of initial diagnosis and before any treatment, peripheral blood was collected.

Amplification targeted the TCR beta CDR3 regions, with RNA transcripts as the source material. An opening RT-PCR round employed HTBI primers and preceded a second-round multiplex PCR. TCRdb processed the multiplex PCR reads anew with MiXCR; each CDR3 protein has one entry. The data contain some 350,000 distinct CDR3 sequences, about 17% of them singletons. V lost 5 bases, J lost 6 bases, and 10 bases lay in between. This CDR3 is built from 12 residues. Per the germline V gene, CDR1 is PRHDT and CDR2 is FYEKMQ (reference sequence). This clonotype was counted ten times or more. Sequenced input: peripheral blood. The clonotype comes from an adult woman with stable Graves' hyperthyroidism. The chain links TRBV13 to TRBJ1-2, with D perhaps TRBD1 (6 bases). In DNA, the CDR3 is TGTGCCAGCAGCACCTACAGGGATGGCTACACCTTC. Translation gives CASSTYRDGYTF.